A single sample is the source of the 26 T cell receptor beta chains below, sequenced in a study of shared clonotypes between healthy human individuals. TCRdb keeps only in-frame clones here, not all; method: immunoSEQ multiplex PCR. This sample carries around 940,000 clones, about three quarters of them seen once, and the ten largest clones take approximately 1.5%. Sequencing was carried out using memory CD4+ T cells sorted from blood. Indicated subset: CD45RA-negative fraction. The source is a man in his late teens or twenties in good health.

The V gene is TRBV21-1, the J gene TRBJ2-5. TRBV21-1 constitutes a pseudogene. This CDR3 region has 18 residues. The CDR3 loop is CASSAHLKGGRPQETQYF. In nucleotides, the CDR3 is TGTGCCAGCAGCGCGCACCTTAAGGGGGGAAGGCCCCAAGAGACCCAGTACTTC.

This clone was seen once. The V call is TRBV4-1, the J call TRBJ2-1; 8 bases fit TRBD1. The junction had 7 bases not matched to a gene; V was cut back by 4 bases and J by 2 bases. This CDR3 spans 16 amino acids. Germline V CDR1 and CDR2: MGHRA, YSYEKL. CDR3 residues: CASSPRTGLTYNEQFF. CDR3 bases: TGCGCCAGCAGCCCCCGGACAGGGTTGACCTACAATGAGCAGTTCTTC.

This clone was counted a few times. The chain links TRBV7-9 to TRBJ1-1, with 7 bases aligning to TRBD1. The CDR3 consists of 14 residues. Germline values: CDR1 SEHNR, CDR2 FQNEAQ (reference sequence). Losses at the gene ends were 5 bases for V and 3 bases for J; bases not matched to a gene: 6. CDR3 DNA sequence: TGTGCCAGCAGCCCGGGACAGACAGACACTGAAGCTTTCTTT. It is translated as CASSPGQTDTEAFF.

The chain joins TRBV5-1 to TRBJ1-1; 8 nucleotides line up with TRBD1. CDR1 SGHRS and CDR2 YFSETQ come from the germline V gene. Trimming removed 1 base from V and 4 bases from J; junction bases left unmatched: 3. The CDR3 spans 14 residues. CDR3 in amino acids: CASSLTGGPTEAFF. The CDR3 DNA follows: TGCGCCAGCAGCTTGACAGGGGGGCCCACTGAAGCTTTCTTT.

On this clone itself: This clone may be a read error of a much larger clone one base away. The chain recombines TRBV7-9 with TRBJ2-2, with D possibly TRBD1 on 6 matching bases. Trimming stripped 4 bases from V and 4 bases from J, with 7 bases between. CDR3 length equals 13 residues. Looked up from germline, CDR1 is SEHNR and CDR2 is FQNEAQ (reference sequence). CDR3 nucleotide sequence: TGTGCCAGCAGCTACAGGGTCACCGGGGAGCTGTTTTTT. This sequence encodes CASSYRVTGELFF.

This chain joins TRBV5-4 and TRBJ1-1; 7 bases match TRBD1. Trimming removed 6 bases from V and 3 bases from J; junction bases left unmatched: 8. The CDR3 is made up of 14 amino acids. The V gene's germline CDR1 is SGHNT and CDR2 YYREEE (reference sequence). CDR3 sequence: CASIKTGRYTEAFF. In DNA form, the CDR3 reads TGTGCCAGCATCAAGACAGGGAGGTACACTGAAGCTTTCTTT.

V usage is TRBV10-3 and J usage is TRBJ1-4; TRBD1 aligns across 9 bases. The CDR3 contains 16 residues. Germline CDR1 ENHRY, CDR2 SYGVKD. Unmatched junction bases numbered 6, after V lost 4 bases and J lost 3 bases. The CDR3 region has the DNA TGTGCCATCAGTGCTACAGGGGGCGCGCCTAATGAAAAACTGTTTTTT. This translates into CAISATGGAPNEKLFF.

The rearrangement links TRBV7-8 to TRBJ2-7; possibly TRBD1 for D (6 bases). From germline, CDR1 is SGHVS and CDR2 FQNEAQ. CDR3 size: 14 residues. The ends were cut back, 1 base at V and 7 bases at J, with 14 bases in the middle. The CDR3 coding sequence is TGTGCCAGCAGCTTAGAGGGCAGGGGTGGTGAGCAGTACTTC. This encodes CASSLEGRGGEQYF.

The chain combines TRBV7-2 with TRBJ2-5, with 8 nucleotides matching TRBD2. Germline trimming cut 3 bases from V and 3 bases from J; bases unmatched to any gene: 6. The length of the CDR3 is 15 residues. CDR1 is SGHTA and CDR2 is FQGNSA in the germline V gene. The chain's CDR3 is CASSFVDSGKETQYF. For the CDR3, the DNA is TGTGCCAGCAGCTTCGTAGATAGCGGGAAAGAGACCCAGTACTTC.

The genes are TRBV21-1 and TRBJ2-7; the table names TRBD1, a call not compared with the DNA. TRBV21-1 is a recognized pseudogene. This CDR3 spans 17 amino acids. In nucleotides, the CDR3 is TGTGCCAGCAGCAAAGGTAGATCGGGACAGGGGACCTACGAGCAGTACTTC. Its protein is CASSKGRSGQGTYEQYF.

This clone appeared once. The chain links TRBV5-1 to TRBJ1-5; a weak D match, TRBD1 (5 bases). The germline V gene has CDR1 SGHRS and CDR2 YFSETQ. The V gene lost 0 bases and the J gene lost 11 bases, with 15 bases spanning the gap. CDR3 length: 14 residues. CDR3: CASSLAGEALTQHF. CDR3 nucleotide sequence: TGCGCCAGCAGCTTGGCGGGGGAGGCTTTAACCCAGCATTTT.

The V call is TRBV5-4, the J call TRBJ2-5, with 9 nucleotides matching TRBD1. The CDR3 loop spans 15 amino acids. V shed 0 bases, J shed 2 bases, and the junction held 2 bases outside the gene matches. Per the germline V gene, CDR1 is SGHNT and CDR2 is YYREEE (reference sequence). The CDR3 nucleotides read TGTGCCAGCAGCTTGGTTGGACAGGGGCAAGAGACCCAGTACTTC. Protein product: CASSLVGQGQETQYF.

The chain employs TRBV10-3 and TRBJ2-5; 7 nucleotides align to TRBD2. The CDR3 is 17 amino acids. V lost 0 bases and J lost 1; bases outside the gene matches: 8. In germline, CDR1 is ENHRY, CDR2 SYGVKD. CDR3 amino acids: CAISESASSGFQETQYF. CDR3 DNA: TGTGCCATCAGTGAGTCGGCATCTAGCGGATTCCAAGAGACCCAGTACTTC.

V and J are TRBV6-4 and TRBJ2-1; D might be TRBD2 (5 bases). Between the trimmed V and J ends, which lost 2 bases and 15 bases, there was a span of 14 bases. Germline assignment: CDR1 MRHNA and CDR2 SNTAGT. The CDR3 runs to 12 residues. The CDR3 DNA is TGTGCCAGCAGTGACCGGACTGGACTCGCGTTCTTC. This translates into CASSDRTGLAFF.

The chain recombines TRBV2 with TRBJ2-3, with 7 bases identical to TRBD2. The CDR3 runs 14 residues. V lost 10 bases and J lost 6; bases outside the gene matches: 13. Germline loops: CDR1 SNHLY, CDR2 FYNNEI. The CDR3 sequence is CAILVGGRGDTQYF. The CDR3 nucleotides are TGTGCCATCCTTGTGGGGGGGAGAGGCGATACGCAGTATTTT.

This chain uses TRBV2 with TRBJ1-1; the D is unclear. V shed 4 bases and J shed 0 bases, with 6 bases lying between them. CDR1 is SNHLY and CDR2 is FYNNEI in the germline V gene. This CDR3 has 13 residues. The CDR3 reads CASSADMNTEAFF. Written as DNA, the CDR3 is TGTGCCAGCAGTGCGGATATGAACACTGAAGCTTTCTTT.

V is TRBV6-5 and J is TRBJ2-4, with D unclear. CDR1 MNHEY and CDR2 SVGAGI come from the germline V gene. There are 15 residues in the CDR3. V lost 7 bases and J 0 bases, leaving 13 bases between the germline ends. Written as DNA, the CDR3 is TGTGCCAGCACTCCCCCGCAGATAGCCAAAAACATTCAGTACTTC. The encoded protein is CASTPPQIAKNIQYF.

Only a few counts were recorded for this clone. This CDR3 is CASSPPRGPSYGYTF. The CDR3 nucleotides read TGTGCCAGCAGCCCCCCGCGGGGGCCGAGTTATGGCTACACCTTC. V usage is TRBV7-2 and J usage is TRBJ1-2, with D maybe TRBD1 (6 bases). Germline V gene lookup returns CDR1 SGHTA and CDR2 FQGNSA. This CDR3 spans 15 amino acids. V was shortened by 5 bases and J by 5 bases, with 18 bases between the two germline ends. The complete variable domain, with remaining parts taken from reference TRBV7-2 and TRBJ1-2, reads GAGVSQSPSNKVTEKGKDVELRCDPISGHTALYWYRQSLGQGLEFLIYFQGNSAPDKSGLPSDRFSAERTGGSVSTLTIQRTQQEDSAVYLCASSPPRGPSYGYTFGSGTRLTVV.

This clone has a single count. This chain joins TRBV5-4 and TRBJ1-2; perhaps TRBD1 as D (5 bases). This CDR3 has 14 residues. V lost 0 bases to trimming and J lost 8 bases, with 14 bases between them. In germline, CDR1 is SGHNT, CDR2 YYREEE (reference sequence). The CDR3 DNA reads as TGTGCCAGCAGCTTGGATGGGGGTACTCTAGGCTACACCTTC. Protein product: CASSLDGGTLGYTF. Supplemented by reference TRBV5-4 and TRBJ1-2, the full variable domain reads ETGVTQSPTHLIKTRGQQVTLRCSSQSGHNTVSWYQQALGQGPQFIFQYYREEENGRGNFPPRFSGLQFPNYSSELNVNALELDDSALYLCASSLDGGTLGYTFGSGTRLTVV.

CDR3: CASRMDRGNYGYTF. As DNA, the CDR3 is TGTGCCAGCAGGATGGACAGGGGGAACTATGGCTACACCTTC. The chain links TRBV5-4 to TRBJ1-2; 10 bases match TRBD1. CDR3 length equals 14 residues. The J segment lost 2 bases and the V segment lost 5 bases, leaving 3 bases of the junction unmatched. Germline V lookup: CDR1 SGHNT, CDR2 YYREEE (reference sequence). Full variable domain (remainder filled in from reference TRBV5-4 and TRBJ1-2): ETGVTQSPTHLIKTRGQQVTLRCSSQSGHNTVSWYQQALGQGPQFIFQYYREEENGRGNFPPRFSGLQFPNYSSELNVNALELDDSALYLCASRMDRGNYGYTFGSGTRLTVV.

The V gene is TRBV4-2, the J gene TRBJ2-2; D could derive from TRBD1 or TRBD2 (5 bases each). Deletions cut 1 base from V and 3 bases from J, with 15 bases between. The CDR3 spans 17 residues. From germline, CDR1 is LGHNA and CDR2 YNFKEQ. The CDR3 is CASSQGGSLGDTGELFF. The CDR3 DNA reads as TGTGCCAGCAGCCAAGGGGGCAGCCTGGGGGACACCGGGGAGCTGTTTTTT.

The V and J genes are TRBV6-1 and TRBJ2-6; D is tentatively TRBD1 or TRBD2 (5 bases each). CDR1 and CDR2 from the germline V gene are MNHNS and SASEGT. Trimming took 4 bases from V and 4 from J, leaving 11 bases between them. CDR3 length: 15 amino acids. The CDR3 DNA reads TGTGCCAGCAGTGTTTTGGGGGTCGGGGCCAACGTCCTGACTTTC. It yields the protein CASSVLGVGANVLTF.

This chain links TRBV11-2 with TRBJ2-1; D is perhaps TRBD2 (5 bases). Germline V gene lookup returns CDR1 SGHAT and CDR2 FQNNGV. CDR3 length: 16 amino acids. V lost 6 bases, J lost 8 bases, and 23 bases lay in between. CDR3 amino acids: CASSTITWTQLDEQFF. The DNA of the CDR3 is TGTGCCAGCAGTACAATCACTTGGACTCAATTGGATGAGCAGTTCTTC.

J is TRBJ2-3 and V is TRBV10-3; D is ambiguous. In germline, CDR1 is ENHRY, CDR2 SYGVKD. Trimming took off 3 bases at V and 0 bases at J, with 10 bases between the two ends. This CDR3 comprises 15 residues. The CDR3: CAISDEHYSTDTQYF. CDR3 coding DNA: TGTGCCATCAGTGATGAGCACTATAGCACAGATACGCAGTATTTT.

This clone turned up a few times. Germline and junction disagree at one end, which may indicate a read error. The chain employs TRBV7-2 and TRBJ1-2; perhaps TRBD1 as D (5 bases). This CDR3 has 11 amino acids. CDR1 SGHTA and CDR2 FQGNSA come from the germline V gene. The CDR3 is CASSSDRGPDF. The CDR3 nucleotides read TGTGCCAGCAGCTCTGACCGGGGCCCTGACTTC.

This chain uses TRBV5-1 with TRBJ2-3; tentative D call: TRBD2 (5 bases). The V end was cut by 0 bases, the J end by 6 bases, with 11 bases between. This CDR3 is built from 14 residues. Germline values: CDR1 SGHRS, CDR2 YFSETQ. The CDR3 DNA reads as TGCGCCAGCAGCTTGGGATTAGCGTGGGATACGCAGTATTTT. Translation gives CASSLGLAWDTQYF.